This record concerns one T cell receptor (beta chain) sequence. Clones were read by immunoSEQ multiplex PCR, and TCRdb kept only the in-frame ones, dropping some. The table records approximately 160,000 clones, roughly 80% of them present only once. The data derive from a study of blood T cell repertoires in COVID-19. Overall study: Researchers got acute and convalescent COVID-19 samples from the United States, Italy and Spain.

Ages ranged from roughly 18 to 100 years, with residence in more than 20 US areas. Participants were placed into cohorts based on the clinical history they reported. Trimming took 2 bases from V and 0 from J; bases not matched to a gene: 5. Germline values: CDR1 KGHSH, CDR2 LQKENI. The CDR3 is made up of 17 amino acids. The chain carries TRBV18 and TRBJ2-1; 9 bases line up with TRBD2. The sequenced sample consisted of PBMCs or T cells enriched from blood (not recorded which). This TCR was recovered from a woman aged 45-60 years who had recovered from COVID-19. The chain's CDR3 is CASSPRAGGLSYNEQFF. The CDR3 coding sequence is TGTGCCAGCTCACCAAGGGCGGGAGGGCTCTCCTACAATGAGCAGTTCTTC.